The source of this T cell receptor (beta chain) is a study of blood T cells in healthy people across ages. Study-wide points: Because sorting was not performed, PBMCs prevented conclusive naive versus antigen-experienced comparison.

The CDR3 contains 12 residues. V lost 0 bases, J lost 7 bases, and 6 bases lay in between. In regard to this clonotype: Its antigen is unidentified.

The authors ran a second PCR of about 7 to 11 cycles using a sample-barcoded 5' primer and a J-beta primer mix. Via MiXCR, TCRdb re-called the 5' RACE reads, giving one row per CDR3 protein. The top ten clones hold 6.5% to 8% of a sample with roughly 1,300,000 distinct CDR3 sequences, approximately 59% of them seen once. V and J are TRBV12-3 or TRBV12-4 and TRBJ2-5; D gene ambiguous. Sequencing input: blood. The sequence was obtained from a man younger than 30 in good health. This chain's CDR3 is CASSLAGRTQYF. In DNA form, the CDR3 reads TGTGCCAGCAGTTTAGCTGGCAGGACCCAGTACTTC.